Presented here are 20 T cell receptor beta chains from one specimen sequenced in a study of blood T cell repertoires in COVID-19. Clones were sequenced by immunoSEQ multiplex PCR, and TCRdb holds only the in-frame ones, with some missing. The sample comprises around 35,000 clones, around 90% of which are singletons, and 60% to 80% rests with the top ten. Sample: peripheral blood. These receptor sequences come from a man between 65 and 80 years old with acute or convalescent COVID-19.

In DNA, the CDR3 is TGTGCCAGTAGTGCCCGACTAGCGGGGCAGGGAGATACGCAGTATTTT. Its protein product is CASSARLAGQGDTQYF. The chain recombines TRBV19 with TRBJ2-3, with 11 positions matching TRBD2. Unmatched junction bases numbered 9, after V lost 5 bases and J lost 5 bases. The length of the CDR3 is 16 residues. From germline, CDR1 is LNHDA and CDR2 SQIVND (reference sequence).

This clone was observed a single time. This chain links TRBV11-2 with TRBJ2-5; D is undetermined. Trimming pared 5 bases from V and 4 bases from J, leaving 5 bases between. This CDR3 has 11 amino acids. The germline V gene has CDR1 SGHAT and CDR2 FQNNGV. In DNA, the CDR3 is TGTGCCAGCAGCCCGCGAGAGACCCAGTACTTC. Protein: CASSPRETQYF.

CDR3 in DNA: TGTGCCACCAGCACATTGTCGGGCAGGGAAACCGGGGAGCTGTTTTTT. Translating it yields CATSTLSGRETGELFF. This chain links TRBV15 with TRBJ2-2, with a possible D match to TRBD1 (5 bases). Germline values: CDR1 LNHNV, CDR2 YYDKDF (reference sequence). The germline V and J ends were trimmed by 4 bases and 5 bases, with 17 bases remaining between them. The CDR3 is 16 amino acids.

The CDR3 loop is CASSYTEGWNEQFF. The CDR3 DNA is TGTGCCAGCAGCTACACAGAGGGTTGGAATGAGCAGTTCTTC. The V and J genes are TRBV5-4 and TRBJ2-1; TRBD2 might be the D (5 bases). This CDR3 has 14 amino acids. Trimming stripped 3 bases from V and 7 bases from J, with 14 bases between. Germline CDR1 is SGHNT and CDR2 is YYREEE (reference sequence).

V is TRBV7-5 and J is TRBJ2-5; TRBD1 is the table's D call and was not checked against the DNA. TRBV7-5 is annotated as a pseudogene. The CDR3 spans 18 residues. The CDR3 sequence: CARSLGMDRHPEGETQYF. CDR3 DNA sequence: TGTGCCAGAAGCTTAGGAATGGACAGACACCCTGAGGGGGAGACCCAGTACTTC.

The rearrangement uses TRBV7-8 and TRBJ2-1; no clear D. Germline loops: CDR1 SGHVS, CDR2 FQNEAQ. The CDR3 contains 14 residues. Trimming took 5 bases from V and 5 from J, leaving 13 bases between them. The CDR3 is CASSPFRLHNEQFF. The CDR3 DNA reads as TGTGCCAGCAGCCCTTTTCGACTTCACAATGAGCAGTTCTTC.

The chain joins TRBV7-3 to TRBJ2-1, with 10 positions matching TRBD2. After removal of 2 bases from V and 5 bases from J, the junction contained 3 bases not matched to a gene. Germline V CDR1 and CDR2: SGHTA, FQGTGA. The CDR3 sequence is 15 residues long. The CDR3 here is CASSLAGLADNEQFF. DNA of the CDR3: TGTGCCAGCAGCTTAGCAGGACTAGCGGACAATGAGCAGTTCTTC.

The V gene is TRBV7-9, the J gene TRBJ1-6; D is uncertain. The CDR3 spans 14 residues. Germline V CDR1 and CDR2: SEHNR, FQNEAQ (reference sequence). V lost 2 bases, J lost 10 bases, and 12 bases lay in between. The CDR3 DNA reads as TGTGCCAGCAGCTTAACCGACCCAGGATCACCCCTCCACTTT. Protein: CASSLTDPGSPLHF.

As DNA, the CDR3 is TGTGCCAGCTCACCACGGCAGCAAGAGACCCAGTACTTC. It encodes CASSPRQQETQYF. The genes are TRBV18 and TRBJ2-5; D remains ambiguous. The ends were cut back, 1 base at V and 2 bases at J, with 5 bases in the middle. This CDR3 has 13 amino acids. Germline lookup yields CDR1 KGHSH and CDR2 LQKENI. Complete variable domain (other parts from reference TRBV18 and TRBJ2-5): NAGVMQNPRHLVRRRGQEARLRCSPMKGHSHVYWYRQLPEEGLKFMVYLQKENIIDESGMPKERFSAEFPKEGPSILRIQQVVRGDSAAYFCASSPRQQETQYFGPGTRLLVL.

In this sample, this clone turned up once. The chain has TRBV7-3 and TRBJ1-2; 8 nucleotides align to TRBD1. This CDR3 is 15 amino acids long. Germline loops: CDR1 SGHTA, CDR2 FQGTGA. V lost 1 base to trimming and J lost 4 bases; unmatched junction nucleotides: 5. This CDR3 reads CASSLMGTGGYGYTF. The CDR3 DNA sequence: TGTGCCAGCAGCTTAATGGGCACAGGGGGCTATGGCTACACCTTC.

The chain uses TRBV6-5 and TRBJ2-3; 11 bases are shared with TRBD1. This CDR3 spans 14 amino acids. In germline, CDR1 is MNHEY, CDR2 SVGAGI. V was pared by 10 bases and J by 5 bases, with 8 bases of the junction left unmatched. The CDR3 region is CATPGGQGEDTQYF. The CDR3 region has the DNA TGTGCCACCCCAGGGGGACAGGGGGAAGATACGCAGTATTTT.

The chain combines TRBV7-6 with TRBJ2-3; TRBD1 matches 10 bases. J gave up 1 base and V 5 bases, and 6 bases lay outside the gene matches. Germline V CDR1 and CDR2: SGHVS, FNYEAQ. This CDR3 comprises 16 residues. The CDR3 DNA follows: TGTGCCAGCAGCCCGGACAGGGGGAGGGGCACAGATACGCAGTATTTT. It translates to CASSPDRGRGTDTQYF.

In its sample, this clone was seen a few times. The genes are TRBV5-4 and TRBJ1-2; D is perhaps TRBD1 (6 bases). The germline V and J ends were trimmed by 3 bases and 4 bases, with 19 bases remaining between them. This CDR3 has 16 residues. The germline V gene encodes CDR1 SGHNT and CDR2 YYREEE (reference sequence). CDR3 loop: CASSSFTPGQAYGYTF. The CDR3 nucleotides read TGTGCCAGCAGCTCCTTCACTCCGGGACAAGCCTATGGCTACACCTTC.

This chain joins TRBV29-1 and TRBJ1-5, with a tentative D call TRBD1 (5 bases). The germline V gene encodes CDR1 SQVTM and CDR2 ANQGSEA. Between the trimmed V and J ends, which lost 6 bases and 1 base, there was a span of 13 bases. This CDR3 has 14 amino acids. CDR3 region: CSVGWGGSNQPQHF. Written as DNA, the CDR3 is TGCAGCGTCGGATGGGGGGGAAGCAATCAGCCCCAGCATTTT.

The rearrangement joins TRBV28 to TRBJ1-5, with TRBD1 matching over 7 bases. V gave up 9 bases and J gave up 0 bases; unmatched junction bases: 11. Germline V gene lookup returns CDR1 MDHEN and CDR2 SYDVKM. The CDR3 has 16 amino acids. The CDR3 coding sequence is TGTGCCAGTCCCCCCCCGACAGGGTCTAGCAATCAGCCCCAGCATTTT. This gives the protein CASPPPTGSSNQPQHF. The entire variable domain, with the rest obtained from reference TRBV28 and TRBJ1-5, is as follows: DVKVTQSSRYLVKRTGEKVFLECVQDMDHENMFWYRQDPGLGLRLIYFSYDVKMKEKGDIPEGYSVSREKKERFSLILESASTNQTSMYLCASPPPTGSSNQPQHFGDGTRLSIL.

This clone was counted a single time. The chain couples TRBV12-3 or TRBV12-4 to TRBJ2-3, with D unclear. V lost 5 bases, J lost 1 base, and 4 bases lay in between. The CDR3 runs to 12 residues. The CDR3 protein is CASSRGTDTQYF. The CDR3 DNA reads TGTGCCAGCAGTCGGGGCACAGATACGCAGTATTTT.

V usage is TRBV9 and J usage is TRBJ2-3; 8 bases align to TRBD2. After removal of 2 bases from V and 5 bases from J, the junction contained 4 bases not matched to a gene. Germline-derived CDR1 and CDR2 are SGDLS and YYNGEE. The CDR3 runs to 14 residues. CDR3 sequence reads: CASSVTSGVDTQYF. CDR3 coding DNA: TGTGCCAGCAGCGTTACTAGCGGTGTAGATACGCAGTATTTT.

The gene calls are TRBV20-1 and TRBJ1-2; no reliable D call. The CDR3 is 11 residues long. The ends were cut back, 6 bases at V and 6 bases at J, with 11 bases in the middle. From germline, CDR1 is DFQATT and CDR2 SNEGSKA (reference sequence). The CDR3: CSAPRQDGYTF. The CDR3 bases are TGCAGTGCCCCTCGGCAGGATGGCTACACCTTC.

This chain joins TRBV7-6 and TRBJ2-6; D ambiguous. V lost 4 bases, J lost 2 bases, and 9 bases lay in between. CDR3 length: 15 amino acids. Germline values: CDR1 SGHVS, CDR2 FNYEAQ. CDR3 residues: CASSSSLAGANVLTF. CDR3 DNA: TGTGCCAGCAGCTCCTCCCTCGCTGGGGCCAACGTCCTGACTTTC.

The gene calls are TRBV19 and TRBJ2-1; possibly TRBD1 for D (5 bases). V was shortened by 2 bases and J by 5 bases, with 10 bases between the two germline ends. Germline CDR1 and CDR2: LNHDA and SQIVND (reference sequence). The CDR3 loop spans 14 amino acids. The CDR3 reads CASSISTENNEQFF. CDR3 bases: TGTGCCAGTAGTATATCGACAGAAAACAATGAGCAGTTCTTC.